Shown below are 20 T cell receptor beta chains from a single sample sequenced in a study of blood T cell repertoires in COVID-19 (dated by TCRdb to the early 2020s). The library came from the immunoSEQ multiplex PCR assay. In TCRdb, the immuneACCESS table is reduced to in-frame sequences with V and J assigned. These tables do not hold every clone; where another copy was compared, an unresolved V gene accounts for under half, and the others remain unexplained. This sample lists 300,000 to 350,000 clones; nearly 90% were detected once. The ten largest clones take up around 4.3% of the sample. Sequencing used PBMCs or T cells enriched from blood (not recorded which). The receptors derive from a woman in her late teens or twenties with acute COVID-19.

This chain joins TRBV19 and TRBJ1-2; D remains ambiguous. The CDR3 totals 16 residues. V lost 5 bases, J lost 2 bases, and 18 bases lay in between. Germline-derived CDR1 and CDR2 are LNHDA and SQIVND (reference sequence). The CDR3 nucleotides are TGTGCCAGTAGTCCTCGGGAGGAGAAAGTAAACTATGGCTACACCTTC. Translation: CASSPREEKVNYGYTF.

This clone came up a few times. V is TRBV5-1 and J is TRBJ1-2, with D perhaps matching TRBD1 (5 bases). Germline V gene sequence: CDR1 SGHRS, CDR2 YFSETQ. Between the trimmed V and J ends, which lost 0 bases and 8 bases, there was a span of 11 bases. The CDR3 consists of 13 residues. The CDR3 DNA reads TGCGCCAGCAGCTTGGATACCCAGGGAGGCTACACCTTC. Translating it yields CASSLDTQGGYTF.

This chain links TRBV28 with TRBJ1-2; D perhaps matches TRBD1 (5 bases). This CDR3 comprises 16 residues. Between the trimmed V and J ends, which lost 5 bases and 1 base, there was a span of 17 bases. Germline V gene sequence: CDR1 MDHEN, CDR2 SYDVKM. Written as DNA, the CDR3 is TGTGCCAGCAGTCCCGATGGGAAGGGGCGTAACTATGGCTACACCTTC. This gives the protein CASSPDGKGRNYGYTF.

The chain employs TRBV5-4 and TRBJ1-1; D is undetermined. CDR3 length: 13 amino acids. V dropped 0 bases and J dropped 3 bases, with 6 bases sitting between them. Germline CDR1 is SGHNT and CDR2 is YYREEE (reference sequence). CDR3 in amino acids: CASSLAPDTEAFF. The CDR3 DNA sequence: TGTGCCAGCAGCTTGGCCCCCGACACTGAAGCTTTCTTT.

Remarks on this clone: This sample also contains other DNA sequences that code for the same CDR3. The chain couples TRBV5-1 to TRBJ2-4, with D tentatively TRBD1 (7 bases). Germline loops: CDR1 SGHRS, CDR2 YFSETQ. The CDR3 totals 13 residues. Trimming left V 0 bases short and J 9 bases short, with 10 bases between. The DNA for the CDR3 is TGCGCCAGCAGCTTGGGCCAGGGGGGCATTCAGTACTTC. Its translation: CASSLGQGGIQYF. Full variable domain (remainder filled in from reference TRBV5-1 and TRBJ2-4): KAGVTQTPRYLIKTRGQQVTLSCSPISGHRSVSWYQQTPGQGLQFLFEYFSETQRNKGNFPGRFSGRQFSNSRSEMNVSTLELGDSALYLCASSLGQGGIQYFGAGTRLSVL.

This chain joins TRBV11-3 and TRBJ1-3; 7 nucleotides agree with TRBD1. Trimming cost V 4 bases and J 0 bases; bases outside gene matches: 9. CDR1 is SGHNT, CDR2 YENEEA, per germline. CDR3 length: 17 amino acids. The CDR3 DNA follows: TGTGCCAGCAGCTCCCGATGGGACAGTTACTCTGGAAACACCATATATTTT. Protein sequence: CASSSRWDSYSGNTIYF.

The chain couples TRBV12-3 or TRBV12-4 to TRBJ2-1; D gene uncertain. The V end lost 3 bases, the J end lost 7 bases, and 7 bases lay between the germline ends. The CDR3 is 12 residues long. This CDR3 is CASSFGDNEQFF. Here the CDR3 DNA reads TGTGCCAGCAGTTTTGGAGATAATGAGCAGTTCTTC.

This clone was seen once. The chain recombines TRBV18 with TRBJ2-3, with a tentative D call TRBD1 (6 bases). Trimming pared 4 bases from V and 4 bases from J, leaving 12 bases between. The CDR3 is 14 residues long. Germline V gene data show CDR1 as KGHSH and CDR2 as LQKENI. The CDR3 coding sequence is TGTGCCAGCTCACTTAACAGGGCCCCAGATACGCAGTATTTT. Translation gives CASSLNRAPDTQYF.

The gene calls are TRBV5-1 and TRBJ1-1; D unclear. CDR1 and CDR2 (germline): SGHRS, YFSETQ. There are 17 residues in the CDR3. Trimming cost V 2 bases and J 5 bases, with 22 bases left between them. The CDR3 sequence: CASSFNGRTGGGTEAFF. Written as DNA, the CDR3 is TGCGCCAGCAGCTTTAATGGCAGGACTGGAGGCGGGACTGAAGCTTTCTTT.

The chain joins TRBV28 to TRBJ1-5; 7 bases map to TRBD1. V trimming: 5 bases; J trimming: 9 bases; junction bases outside the gene matches: 7. This CDR3 has 13 residues. The V gene's germline CDR1 is MDHEN and CDR2 SYDVKM. CDR3 protein: CASSPRQGRPQHF. CDR3 DNA: TGTGCCAGCAGTCCACGACAGGGTCGGCCCCAGCATTTT.

The rearrangement joins TRBV7-3 to TRBJ2-7, with D tentatively TRBD1 (6 bases). V gave up 5 bases and J gave up 1 base, with 12 bases separating them. Germline assignment: CDR1 SGHTA and CDR2 FQGTGA. This CDR3 is 14 amino acids long. The CDR3 DNA is TGTGCCAGCAGCCCCGACAGGAGTTCCTACGAGCAGTACTTC. Its translation is CASSPDRSSYEQYF. Full variable domain (rest looked up from reference TRBV7-3 and TRBJ2-7): GAGVSQTPSNKVTEKGKYVELRCDPISGHTALYWYRQSLGQGPEFLIYFQGTGAADDSGLPNDRFFAVRPEGSVSTLKIQRTERGDSAVYLCASSPDRSSYEQYFGPGTRLTVT.

The count of this clone is one. The chain joins TRBV7-6 to TRBJ1-5; possible D gene TRBD1, 6 bases. The germline CDR1 and CDR2 sequences are SGHVS and FNYEAQ. This CDR3 region has 15 residues. With 5 bases removed from V and 5 bases from J, the gap between germline ends came to 16 bases. DNA for the CDR3: TGTGCCAGCAGCCCCACCAGGGCAGGGGATCAGCCCCAGCATTTT. Translation: CASSPTRAGDQPQHF.

The chain uses TRBV6-1 and TRBJ2-6; tentative D call: TRBD1 (5 bases). Trimming shortened V by 2 bases and J by 0 bases, and 8 bases separated the two germline ends. The CDR3 has 16 amino acids. The germline V gene has CDR1 MNHNS and CDR2 SASEGT. For the CDR3, the DNA is TGTGCCAGCAGTGAAAACAGGATCTCTGGGGCCAACGTCCTGACTTTC. Residues: CASSENRISGANVLTF.

Only one count was recorded for this clone. The V gene is TRBV9, the J gene TRBJ2-1, with a tentative D call TRBD1 (6 bases). This CDR3 is 15 amino acids long. V was clipped by 5 bases and J by 4 bases, with 16 bases between them. Germline CDR1 SGDLS, CDR2 YYNGEE. The CDR3 coding sequence is TGTGCCAGCAGGGGGGCTGGAGCGCAGTACAATGAGCAGTTCTTC. It specifies CASRGAGAQYNEQFF.

V gene TRBV9 combines with J gene TRBJ1-2; 9 bases map to TRBD1. Trimming took 4 bases from V and 4 from J; bases not matched to a gene: 8. Germline V lookup: CDR1 SGDLS, CDR2 YYNGEE. CDR3 length: 15 residues. DNA of the CDR3: TGTGCCAGCAGCATCGGACAGGGGAGGACCTATGGCTACACCTTC. This encodes CASSIGQGRTYGYTF.

The chain is built from TRBV10-1 and TRBJ1-5, with no clear D. Trimming took 2 bases from V and 3 from J, leaving 17 bases between them. CDR1 WNHNN and CDR2 SYGVQD come from the germline V gene (reference sequence). The CDR3 sequence is 17 residues long. This CDR3 reads CASSEHNMAGHNQPQHF. The CDR3 nucleotides read TGCGCCAGCAGTGAGCACAATATGGCAGGCCACAATCAGCCCCAGCATTTT.

This rearrangement joins TRBV5-8 to TRBJ2-5; D may be TRBD2 (6 bases). CDR3 length: 16 amino acids. Trimming removed 0 bases from V and 5 bases from J, with 17 bases in between. CDR1 and CDR2 from the germline V gene are SGHTS and YDEGEE. This CDR3 reads CASSLGSGTEVETQYF. CDR3 nucleotides: TGTGCCAGCAGCTTGGGATCCGGGACTGAGGTGGAGACCCAGTACTTC.

The genes are TRBV2 and TRBJ1-2, with D perhaps matching TRBD1 (5 bases). Trimming removed 9 bases at V and 2 bases at J, with 16 bases between. Per germline, CDR1 SNHLY and CDR2 FYNNEI. CDR3 length: 14 residues. The CDR3, as DNA: TGTGCCAGTGGGGAGGGGCTCATCAACTATGGCTACACCTTC. Its protein is CASGEGLINYGYTF. Full variable domain (remainder filled in from reference TRBV2 and TRBJ1-2): EPEVTQTPSHQVTQMGQEVILRCVPISNHLYFYWYRQILGQKVEFLVSFYNNEISEKSEIFDDQFSVERPDGSNFTLKIRSTKLEDSAMYFCASGEGLINYGYTFGSGTRLTVV.

The chain links TRBV2 to TRBJ2-7; D possibly corresponds to TRBD1 (5 bases). Looked up from germline, CDR1 is SNHLY and CDR2 is FYNNEI. Trimming removed 7 bases at V and 0 bases at J, with 13 bases between. The length of the CDR3 is 14 residues. For the CDR3, the DNA is TGTGCCAGCATCGACAGACCGAGCTCCTACGAGCAGTACTTC. Residues: CASIDRPSSYEQYF.

The V and J genes are TRBV12-3 or TRBV12-4 and TRBJ2-5, with a tentative D call TRBD1 (6 bases). The CDR3 has 13 residues. V lost 6 bases, J lost 4 bases, and 12 bases lay in between. CDR3 nucleotide sequence: TGTGCCAGCAGCCCTCCCAGGGGAGAGACCCAGTACTTC. This sequence encodes CASSPPRGETQYF.